The 3 T cell receptor beta chains in this list originate from one sample, sequenced in a study of shared clonotypes between healthy human individuals. Clones were read by immunoSEQ multiplex PCR, and TCRdb kept only the in-frame ones, dropping some. The table shows more than 2,000,000 clones, with 90% to 95% occurring only once. The material sequenced was naive CD4+ T cells sorted from blood. Subset specified: CD45RA+ positively selected. These TCRs come from a man younger than 35 in good health.

This clone occurred once. The CDR3 sequence is CASSEGSQRLHLGSYEQYF. CDR3 sequence (DNA): TGTGCCAGCAGTGAAGGGTCCCAGCGTTTACATTTGGGCTCCTACGAGCAGTACTTC. The chain combines TRBV6-1 with TRBJ2-7, with no clear D. Germline assignment: CDR1 MNHNS and CDR2 SASEGT. V gave up 1 base and J gave up 0 bases, with 22 bases separating them. The CDR3 loop spans 19 amino acids.

This chain uses TRBV25-1 with TRBJ1-1, with a weak D call TRBD1 (5 bases). V shed 8 bases and J shed 4 bases, with 20 bases lying between them. The germline gives CDR1 MGHDK, CDR2 SYGVNS. This CDR3 has 15 residues. The DNA of the CDR3 is TGTGCCAGCCGGCGAGGGGAACTGATGGGCACTGAAGCTTTCTTT. Residues: CASRRGELMGTEAFF.

This chain uses TRBV5-1 with TRBJ2-1; 11 bases match TRBD2. The germline V gene has CDR1 SGHRS and CDR2 YFSETQ. The CDR3 covers 16 residues. Trimming removed 4 bases from V and 6 bases from J; junction bases left unmatched: 9. CDR3 nucleotides: TGCGCCAGCAGCCCAACCGTAGCGGGAGGGATCAATGAGCAGTTCTTC. Protein sequence: CASSPTVAGGINEQFF.